The clone carrying this T cell receptor (beta chain) was seen ten or more times. TCRdb itself ran the reads through MiXCR, one entry per CDR3 protein. This sample carries about 140,000 distinct CDR3 sequences, roughly 6% of them seen once, and the ten largest clones take over 15%. Germline V gene lookup returns CDR1 SGHTA and CDR2 FQGNSA. The trim removed 6 bases at V and 9 bases at J, leaving 16 bases unmatched. The CDR3 runs to 15 residues. The sample belongs to a study of T cell repertoires in cytomegalovirus infection. The rearrangement links TRBV7-2 to TRBJ2-7; 8 bases are shared with TRBD1. The clonotype comes from a human donor in good health (CMV status not recorded). Some clones in this sample may be carry-over from other donors' samples. The sample taken for sequencing was PBMCs. CDR3 sequence: CASRPWTGSGGTQYF. CDR3 DNA: TGTGCCAGCAGACCTTGGACAGGGTCCGGGGGTACGCAGTACTTC.